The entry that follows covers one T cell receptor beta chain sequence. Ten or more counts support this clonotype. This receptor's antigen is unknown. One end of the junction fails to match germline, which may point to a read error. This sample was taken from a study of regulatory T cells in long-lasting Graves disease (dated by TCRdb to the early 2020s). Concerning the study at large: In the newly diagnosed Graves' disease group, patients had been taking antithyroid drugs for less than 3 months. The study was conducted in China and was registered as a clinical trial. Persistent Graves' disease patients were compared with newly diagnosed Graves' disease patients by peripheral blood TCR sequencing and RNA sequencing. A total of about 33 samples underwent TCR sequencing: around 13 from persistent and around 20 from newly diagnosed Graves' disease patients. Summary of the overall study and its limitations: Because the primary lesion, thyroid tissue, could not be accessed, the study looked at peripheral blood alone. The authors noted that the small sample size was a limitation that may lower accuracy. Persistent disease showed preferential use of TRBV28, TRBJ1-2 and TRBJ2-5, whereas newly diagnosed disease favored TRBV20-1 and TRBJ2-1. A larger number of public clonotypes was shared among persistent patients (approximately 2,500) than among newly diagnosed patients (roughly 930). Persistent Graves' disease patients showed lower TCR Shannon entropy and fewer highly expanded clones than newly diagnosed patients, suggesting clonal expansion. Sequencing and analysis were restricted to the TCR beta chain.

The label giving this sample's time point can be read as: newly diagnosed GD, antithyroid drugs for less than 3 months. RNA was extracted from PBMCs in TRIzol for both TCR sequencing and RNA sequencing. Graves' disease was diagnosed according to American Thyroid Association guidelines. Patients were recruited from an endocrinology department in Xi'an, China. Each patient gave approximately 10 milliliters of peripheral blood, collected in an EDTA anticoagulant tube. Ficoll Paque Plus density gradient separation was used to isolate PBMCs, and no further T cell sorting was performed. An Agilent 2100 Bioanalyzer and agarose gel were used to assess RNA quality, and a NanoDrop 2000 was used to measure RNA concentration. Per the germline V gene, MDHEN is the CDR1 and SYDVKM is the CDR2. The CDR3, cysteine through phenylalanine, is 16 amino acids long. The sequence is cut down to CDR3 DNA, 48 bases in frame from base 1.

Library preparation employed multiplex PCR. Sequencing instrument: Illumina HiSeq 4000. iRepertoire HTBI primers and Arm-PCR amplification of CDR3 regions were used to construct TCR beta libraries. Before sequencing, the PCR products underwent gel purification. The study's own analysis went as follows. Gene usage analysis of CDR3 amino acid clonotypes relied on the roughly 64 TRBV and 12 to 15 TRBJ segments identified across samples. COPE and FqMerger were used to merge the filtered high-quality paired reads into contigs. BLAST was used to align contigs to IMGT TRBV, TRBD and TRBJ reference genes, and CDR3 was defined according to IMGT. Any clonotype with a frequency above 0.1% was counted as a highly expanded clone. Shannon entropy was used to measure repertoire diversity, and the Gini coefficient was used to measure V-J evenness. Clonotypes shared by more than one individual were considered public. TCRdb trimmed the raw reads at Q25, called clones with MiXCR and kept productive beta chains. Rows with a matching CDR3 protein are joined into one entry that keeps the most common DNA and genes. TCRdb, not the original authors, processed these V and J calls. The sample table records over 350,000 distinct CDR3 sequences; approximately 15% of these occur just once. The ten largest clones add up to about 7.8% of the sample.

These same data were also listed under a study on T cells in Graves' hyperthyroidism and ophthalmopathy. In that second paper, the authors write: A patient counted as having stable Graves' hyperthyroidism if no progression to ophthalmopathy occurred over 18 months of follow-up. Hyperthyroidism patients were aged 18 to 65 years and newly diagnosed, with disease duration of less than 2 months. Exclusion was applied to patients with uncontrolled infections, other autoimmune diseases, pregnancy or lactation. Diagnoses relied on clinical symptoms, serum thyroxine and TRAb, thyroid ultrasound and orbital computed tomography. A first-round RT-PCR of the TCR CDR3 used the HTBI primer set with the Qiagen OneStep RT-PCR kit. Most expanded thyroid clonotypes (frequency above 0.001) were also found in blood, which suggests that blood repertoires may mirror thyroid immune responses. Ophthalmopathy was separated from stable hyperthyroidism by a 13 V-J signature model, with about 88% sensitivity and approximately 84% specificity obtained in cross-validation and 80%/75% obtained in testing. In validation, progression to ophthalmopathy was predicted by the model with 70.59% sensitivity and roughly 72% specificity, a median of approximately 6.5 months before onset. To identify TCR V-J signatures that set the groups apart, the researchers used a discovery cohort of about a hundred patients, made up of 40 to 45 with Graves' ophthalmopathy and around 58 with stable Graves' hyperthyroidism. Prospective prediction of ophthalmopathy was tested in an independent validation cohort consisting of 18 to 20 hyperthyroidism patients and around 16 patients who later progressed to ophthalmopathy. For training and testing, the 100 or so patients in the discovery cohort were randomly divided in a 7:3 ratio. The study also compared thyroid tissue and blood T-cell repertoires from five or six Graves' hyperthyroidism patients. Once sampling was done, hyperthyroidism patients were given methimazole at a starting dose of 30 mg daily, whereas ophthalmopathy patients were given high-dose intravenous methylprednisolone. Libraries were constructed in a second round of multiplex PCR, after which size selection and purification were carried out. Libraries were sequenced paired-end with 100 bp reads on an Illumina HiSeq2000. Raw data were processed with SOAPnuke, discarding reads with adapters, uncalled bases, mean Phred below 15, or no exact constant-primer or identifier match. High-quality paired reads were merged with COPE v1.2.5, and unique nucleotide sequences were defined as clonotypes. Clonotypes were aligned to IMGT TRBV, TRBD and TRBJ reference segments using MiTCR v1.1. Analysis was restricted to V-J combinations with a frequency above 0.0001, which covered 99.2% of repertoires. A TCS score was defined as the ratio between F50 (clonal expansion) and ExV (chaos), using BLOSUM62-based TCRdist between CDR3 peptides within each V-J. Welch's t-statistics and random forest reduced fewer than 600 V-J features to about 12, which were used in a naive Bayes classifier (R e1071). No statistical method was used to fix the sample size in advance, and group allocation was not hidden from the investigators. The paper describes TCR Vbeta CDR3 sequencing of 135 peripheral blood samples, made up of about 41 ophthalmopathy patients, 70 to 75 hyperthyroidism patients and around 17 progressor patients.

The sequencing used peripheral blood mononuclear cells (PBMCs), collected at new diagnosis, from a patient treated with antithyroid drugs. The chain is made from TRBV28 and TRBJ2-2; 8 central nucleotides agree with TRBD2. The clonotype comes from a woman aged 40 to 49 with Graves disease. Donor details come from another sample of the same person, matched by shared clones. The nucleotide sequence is TGTGCCAGCAGCCTATTAGCGGGACACAACACCAGGGAGCTGTTTTTT. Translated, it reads CASSLLAGHNTRELFF.